A selection of T cell receptor beta chains follows, all from one sample in a study of T cell repertoires in cytomegalovirus infection. Via MiXCR, TCRdb re-called the reads, giving one row per CDR3 protein. The data show approximately 500,000 distinct CDR3 sequences, approximately 16% seen once. The sequenced sample consisted of CD8+ T cells from PBMCs. These receptors were collected from a human donor in good health (CMV status not recorded). Some clones in this sample may be carry-over from other donors' samples. Both conserved end residues are part of each CDR3. A D gene is named only where the DNA matches it firmly. Clone sizes are given selectively: once, few, many, or a class where the clone is expanded.

TRBV7-2,.,.,TRBJ2-4,CASSLGGAIQYF,TGTGCCAGCAGCTTAGGCGGGGCAATTCAGTACTTC
TRBV9,.,.,TRBJ2-5,CASSGGGRRETQYF,TGTGCCAGCAGCGGTGGGGGGCGCCGGGAGACCCAGTACTTC
TRBV7-6,many,TRBD2,TRBJ2-1,CASGGGGSSYNEQFF,TGTGCCAGCGGGGGGGGAGGGAGCTCCTACAATGAGCAGTTCTTC
TRBV27,many,.,TRBJ1-6,CASSLSLSSYNSPLHF,TGTGCCAGCAGTTTATCCCTGAGCTCCTATAATTCACCCCTCCACTTT
TRBV27,few,.,TRBJ2-7,CASSLRGFFYEQYF,TGTGCCAGCAGTTTACGTGGGTTTTTCTACGAGCAGTACTTC
TRBV12-5,many,.,TRBJ2-7,CASGHYYEQYF,TGTGCTAGTGGTCATTACTACGAGCAGTACTTC
TRBV6-1,many,.,TRBJ2-7,CASTEQSSYEQYF,TGTGCCAGCACCGAACAGAGCTCCTACGAGCAGTACTTC
TRBV6-2/TRBV6-3,many,TRBD2,TRBJ2-1,CASSYPPLAGEPHYNEQFF,TGTGCCAGCAGTTACCCCCCTCTAGCGGGGGAACCCCACTACAATGAGCAGTTCTTC
TRBV19,few,.,TRBJ1-4,CASMEQVGEKLFF,TGTGCCAGTATGGAACAGGTGGGGGAAAAACTGTTTTTT
TRBV27,few,.,TRBJ2-6,CASSLSTTGANVLTF,TGTGCCAGCAGTTTATCGACCACTGGGGCCAACGTCCTGACTTTC
TRBV19,.,TRBD2,TRBJ2-1,CASSIDRLAGGSTAYNEQFF,TGTGCCAGTAGTATAGATCGCCTAGCGGGAGGCTCTACCGCCTACAATGAGCAGTTCTTC
TRBV27,few,TRBD2,TRBJ2-1,CASRPRRGGAYNEQFF,TGTGCCAGCAGACCCCGTCGCGGGGGGGCCTACAATGAGCAGTTCTTC
TRBV27,many,.,TRBJ1-1,CASSLMGLGEAFF,TGTGCCAGCAGTTTAATGGGGCTGGGTGAAGCTTTCTTT
TRBV27,.,.,TRBJ2-2,CASTLDSTNTGELFF,TGTGCCAGCACCCTGGACAGCACTAACACCGGGGAGCTGTTTTTT
TRBV10-2,.,.,TRBJ1-5,CASSEGGSNQPQHF,TGCGCCAGCAGTGAGGGGGGTAGCAATCAGCCCCAGCATTTT
TRBV2,.,TRBD1,TRBJ2-5,CASSEIPQGKETQYF,TGTGCCAGCAGTGAAATACCACAGGGGAAAGAGACCCAGTACTTC
TRBV7-3,many,.,TRBJ2-1,CASSSGGSFNEQFF,TGTGCCAGCAGCTCCGGAGGTTCCTTCAATGAGCAGTTCTTC
TRBV29-1,.,TRBD1,TRBJ2-1,CSVEETRQGAYNEQFF,TGCAGCGTTGAAGAAACTCGACAGGGGGCTTACAATGAGCAGTTCTTC
TRBV28,few,TRBD2,TRBJ2-3,CASSIERGGDTQYF,TGTGCCAGCAGTATTGAGCGGGGGGGGGATACGCAGTATTTT
TRBV27,.,.,TRBJ1-1,CASKQMNTEAFF,TGTGCCAGCAAACAAATGAACACTGAAGCTTTCTTT
TRBV4-1,many,TRBD1,TRBJ2-7,CASSQVSTGGNEQYF,TGCGCCAGCAGCCAAGTTTCAACAGGGGGCAACGAGCAGTACTTC
TRBV7-9,many,.,TRBJ2-2,CATQAGELFF,TGTGCCACCCAGGCCGGGGAGCTGTTTTTT
TRBV11-2,.,.,TRBJ2-1,CASSPTWDGGLGENEQCF,TGTGCCAGCAGCCCTACCTGGGACGGAGGACTGGGTGAGAATGAGCAGTGCTTC